This T cell receptor beta chain was captured by sequencing in a study of T cells in tuberculosis. Study information: CD1B tetramers identified T cells specific for mycobacterial lipid GMM.

Clones were sequenced by immunoSEQ multiplex PCR, and TCRdb holds only the in-frame ones, with some missing. The repertoire includes 37,000 or so clones, around 93% of them detected once, and around 10% sits in the top ten. The CDR3 loop spans 15 amino acids. Germline CDR1 is LGHNA and CDR2 is YNFKEQ. The V end lost 4 bases, the J end lost 4 bases, and 13 bases lay between the germline ends. This sequence was found in a donor aged 10-30 years with latent tuberculosis or without tuberculosis infection. Some clones in this sample may be carry-over from other donors' samples. The chain combines TRBV4-2 with TRBJ1-4, with a weak D call TRBD1 (6 bases). Sequenced sample: PBMCs. CDR3 amino acids: CASSLPGTSNEKLFF. In nucleotides, the CDR3 is TGTGCCAGCAGCCTCCCCGGGACAAGTAATGAAAAACTGTTTTTT.